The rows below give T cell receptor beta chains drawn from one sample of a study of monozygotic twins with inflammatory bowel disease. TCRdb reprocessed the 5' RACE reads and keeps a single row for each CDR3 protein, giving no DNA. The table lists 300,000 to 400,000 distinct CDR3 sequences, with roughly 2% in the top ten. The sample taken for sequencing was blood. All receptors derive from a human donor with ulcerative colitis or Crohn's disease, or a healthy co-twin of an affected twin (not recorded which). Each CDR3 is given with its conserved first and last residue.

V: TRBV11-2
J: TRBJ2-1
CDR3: CASSQNAGGTYNEQFF

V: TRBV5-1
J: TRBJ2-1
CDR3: CASIRGGGAYNEQFF

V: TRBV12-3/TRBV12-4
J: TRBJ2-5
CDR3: CASSLAQSEQETQYF

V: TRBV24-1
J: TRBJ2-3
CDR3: CATSDSVSANTQYF

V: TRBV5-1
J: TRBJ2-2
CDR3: CASSFGTRGFGELFF

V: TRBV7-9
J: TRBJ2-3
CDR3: CASSSLVGGGTDTQYF

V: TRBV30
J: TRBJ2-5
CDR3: CAWSQTQETQYF

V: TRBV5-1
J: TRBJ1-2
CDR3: CASSLAAVDGYTF

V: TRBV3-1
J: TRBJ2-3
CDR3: CASSQVQRTTGTDTQYF

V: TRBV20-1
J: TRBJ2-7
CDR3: CSARDYRGREQYF

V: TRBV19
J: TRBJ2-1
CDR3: CASSTLRASSYNEQFF

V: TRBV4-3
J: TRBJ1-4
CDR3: CASSQRSHARGLANEKLFF

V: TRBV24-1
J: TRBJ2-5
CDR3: CATSARGLAGTQYF